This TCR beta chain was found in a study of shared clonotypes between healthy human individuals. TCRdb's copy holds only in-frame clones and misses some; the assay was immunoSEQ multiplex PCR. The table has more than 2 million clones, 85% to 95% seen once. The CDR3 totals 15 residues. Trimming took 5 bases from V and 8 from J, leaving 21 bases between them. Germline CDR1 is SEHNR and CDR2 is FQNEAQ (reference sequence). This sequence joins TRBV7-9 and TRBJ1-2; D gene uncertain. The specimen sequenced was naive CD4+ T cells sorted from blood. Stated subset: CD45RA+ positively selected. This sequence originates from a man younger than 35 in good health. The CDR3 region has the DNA TGTGCCAGCAGCCCGTATTCGACCCGCCGTTCGGGCTACACCTTC. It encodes CASSPYSTRRSGYTF.